The 29 T cell receptor beta chains reported below all come from one sample, sequenced in a study of PD-1 blockade in classical Hodgkin lymphoma. Autologous stem cell transplantation was followed by relapse in every patient, and brentuximab vedotin exposure varied. TCRdb's copy holds only in-frame clones and misses some; the assay was immunoSEQ multiplex PCR. Of about 11,000 clones detected, roughly 80% appear once; the ten largest clones hold 30% to 35%. The material was peripheral blood mononuclear cells (PBMCs), obtained before the second cycle of nivolumab. Source of these receptors: a human donor with classical Hodgkin lymphoma.

This chain uses TRBV5-5 with TRBJ1-5; possible D gene TRBD1, 5 bases. This CDR3 has 17 amino acids. The germline gives CDR1 SGHKS, CDR2 YYEKEE (reference sequence). Trimming cost V 4 bases and J 3 bases, with 20 bases left between them. The CDR3 bases are TGTGCCAGCAGCCGTCTGGCCCGGGGCAGAAACAATCAGCCCCAGCATTTT. Translated: CASSRLARGRNNQPQHF.

Comment on this clone: This same CDR3 is encoded by further DNA sequences in the sample. This chain joins TRBV5-1 and TRBJ2-7, with D perhaps TRBD2 (5 bases). Trimming removed 1 base at V and 3 bases at J, with 11 bases between. CDR3 length: 14 amino acids. The germline gives CDR1 SGHRS, CDR2 YFSETQ. CDR3 region: CASSLTSLSYEQYF. The CDR3 bases are TGCGCCAGCAGCTTGACTAGTTTGAGCTACGAGCAGTACTTC.

The chain links TRBV11-2 to TRBJ2-7, with 11 positions matching TRBD2. Germline V gives CDR1 SGHAT, CDR2 FQNNGV. This CDR3 is 17 amino acids long. With V trimmed by 5 bases and J by 3 bases, 12 bases remained unmatched. CDR3 coding DNA: TGTGCCAGCAGCACACTAGCGGGAGCACCCAGACTCTACGAGCAGTACTTC. This codes for CASSTLAGAPRLYEQYF.

The chain carries TRBV7-8 and TRBJ2-4; 10 bases align to TRBD2. V dropped 5 bases and J dropped 6; count of bases not matched to a gene: 4. The V gene's germline CDR1 is SGHVS and CDR2 FQNEAQ. The CDR3 extends over 14 amino acids. As DNA, the CDR3 is TGTGCCAGCAGCCCTGGACTAGCGGTAAACATTCAGTACTTC. Translation gives CASSPGLAVNIQYF. The full variable domain, its missing parts supplied by reference TRBV7-8 and TRBJ2-4, is GAGVSQSPRYKVAKRGQDVALRCDPISGHVSLFWYQQALGQGPEFLTYFQNEAQLDKSGLPSDRFFAERPEGSVSTLKIQRTQQEDSAVYLCASSPGLAVNIQYFGAGTRLSVL.

This clone showed up just a few times. The rearrangement uses TRBV7-8 and TRBJ2-5, with 7 bases matching TRBD2. The CDR3 extends over 15 amino acids. V lost 0 bases and J lost 2; bases outside the gene matches: 3. Germline CDR1 and CDR2: SGHVS and FQNEAQ. CDR3 bases: TGTGCCAGCAGCTTAGCGGGGGGGAAGCAAGAGACCCAGTACTTC. Protein sequence: CASSLAGGKQETQYF.

V gene TRBV5-4 combines with J gene TRBJ2-7; 7 bases fit TRBD2. V was clipped by 0 bases and J by 6 bases; unmatched bases: 9. This CDR3 is built from 15 residues. Germline V gene sequence: CDR1 SGHNT, CDR2 YYREEE (reference sequence). In DNA, the CDR3 is TGTGCCAGCAGCTTGGCCGGGGCGGGAGCTCTCGAGCAGTACTTC. Residues: CASSLAGAGALEQYF.

The gene calls are TRBV6-6 and TRBJ2-2; no reliable D call. The CDR3 consists of 13 residues. Trimming stripped 11 bases from V and 5 bases from J, with 15 bases between. Germline V gene sequence: CDR1 MNHNY, CDR2 SVGAGI (reference sequence). The CDR3 DNA reads TGTGCCCTCGGGCCCAGCTTGACCGGGGAGCTGTTTTTT. It yields the protein CALGPSLTGELFF.

This rearrangement joins TRBV2 to TRBJ2-3; TRBD2 agrees at 11 bases. V lost 4 bases to trimming and J lost 4 bases; unmatched junction nucleotides: 4. The germline CDR1 and CDR2 sequences are SNHLY and FYNNEI. The length of the CDR3 is 15 residues. In DNA, the CDR3 is TGTGCCAGCAGTGGAACTAGCGGGAGACCAGATACGCAGTATTTT. As protein: CASSGTSGRPDTQYF.

This chain joins TRBV6-5 and TRBJ1-2, with 8 bases fitting TRBD1. The ends lost 5 bases at V and 7 bases at J; junction bases unmatched: 9. This CDR3 has 14 residues. From germline, CDR1 is MNHEY and CDR2 SVGAGI. This CDR3 reads CASSDRTGRAGYTF. Here the CDR3 DNA reads TGTGCCAGCAGTGACAGGACAGGGAGGGCTGGCTACACCTTC.

This clone rates as medium-sized. The chain joins TRBV10-2 to TRBJ1-2; D gene ambiguous. The germline gives CDR1 WSHSY, CDR2 SAAADI. The V gene lost 4 bases and the J gene lost 7 bases, with 19 bases spanning the gap. The CDR3 has 15 residues. The CDR3, as DNA: TGCGCCAGCAGTGTTTCCATTAGGGATTTTCGTGGCTACACCTTC. Protein product: CASSVSIRDFRGYTF.

This clone was seen more than once but under ten times. This chain links TRBV6-6 with TRBJ2-7, with D possibly TRBD1 on 5 matching bases. This CDR3 comprises 13 residues. V was shortened by 4 bases and J by 5 bases, with 12 bases between the two germline ends. Germline values: CDR1 MNHNY, CDR2 SVGAGI (reference sequence). This CDR3 reads CASSSGTRDEQYF. The CDR3 DNA reads as TGTGCCAGCAGTTCGGGCACCAGGGACGAGCAGTACTTC.

The DNA for the CDR3 is TGTGCCAGTAGTATTTTGACCGGGGGCGATTATAGTCAGCCCCAGCATTTT. As protein: CASSILTGGDYSQPQHF. This chain uses TRBV19 with TRBJ1-5; perhaps TRBD1 as D (6 bases). V lost 3 bases and J lost 6, with 21 bases in between. Germline assignment: CDR1 LNHDA and CDR2 SQIVND (reference sequence). This CDR3 is 17 amino acids long.

The chain has TRBV29-1 and TRBJ2-5; D call uncertain. Germline V gene data show CDR1 as SQVTM and CDR2 as ANQGSEA. The CDR3 consists of 14 residues. Trimming removed 5 bases from V and 2 bases from J, with 15 bases in between. CDR3 coding DNA: TGCAGCGTTCGAGGTACCAACGTTCAAGAGACCCAGTACTTC. This sequence encodes CSVRGTNVQETQYF.

The chain joins TRBV10-3 to TRBJ2-7; D perhaps matches TRBD2 (7 bases). The germline V gene encodes CDR1 ENHRY and CDR2 SYGVKD. V gave up 10 bases and J gave up 2 bases, with 18 bases separating them. This CDR3 contains 14 residues. The CDR3 region has the DNA TGTGCCACCGCGGGGGCTGTTAGTACCTACGAGCAGTACTTC. This sequence encodes CATAGAVSTYEQYF.

The V gene is TRBV28, the J gene TRBJ2-1; D may be TRBD1 (6 bases). V lost 3 bases to trimming and J lost 6 bases, with 18 bases between them. The CDR3 is made up of 16 amino acids. Germline V lookup: CDR1 MDHEN, CDR2 SYDVKM. The CDR3 sequence is CASSFGTRQGFNEQFF. The CDR3 region has the DNA TGTGCCAGCAGTTTCGGCACCCGGCAGGGGTTCAATGAGCAGTTCTTC.

The chain carries TRBV19 and TRBJ2-3; D may match TRBD1 or TRBD2 (5 bases each). Germline V gene lookup returns CDR1 LNHDA and CDR2 SQIVND (reference sequence). The V and J ends lost 5 bases and 2 bases respectively, with 11 bases between them. CDR3 length: 14 residues. CDR3: CASSDSGTTDTQYF. The DNA of the CDR3 is TGTGCCAGTAGTGATTCGGGGACCACAGATACGCAGTATTTT.

V is TRBV9 and J is TRBJ1-1; no clear D. Trimming pared 0 bases from V and 1 base from J, leaving 10 bases between. CDR1 is SGDLS and CDR2 is YYNGEE in the germline V gene. This CDR3 contains 15 residues. This CDR3 is CASSVVVTPNTEAFF. CDR3 DNA sequence: TGTGCCAGCAGCGTAGTGGTCACCCCGAACACTGAAGCTTTCTTT.

This chain links TRBV11-2 with TRBJ2-4, with D maybe TRBD1 (5 bases). The CDR3 has 13 residues. Between the trimmed V and J ends, which lost 4 bases and 7 bases, there was a span of 11 bases. CDR1 is SGHAT and CDR2 is FQNNGV in the germline V gene. The CDR3 sequence: CASSSPGMNIQYF. The CDR3 DNA is TGTGCCAGCAGCTCCCCAGGGATGAACATTCAGTACTTC.

The sample holds a few counts of this clone. The CDR3 DNA is TGTGCCAGCAGCGGATATAGTCAGCCCCAGCATTTT. As protein: CASSGYSQPQHF. This chain joins TRBV28 and TRBJ1-5; D gene ambiguous. CDR3 length: 12 residues. Germline V lookup: CDR1 MDHEN, CDR2 SYDVKM. V shed 6 bases and J shed 6 bases, with 9 bases lying between them. Based on the CDR3 plus reference TRBV28 and TRBJ1-5, the full variable domain is DVKVTQSSRYLVKRTGEKVFLECVQDMDHENMFWYRQDPGLGLRLIYFSYDVKMKEKGDIPEGYSVSREKKERFSLILESASTNQTSMYLCASSGYSQPQHFGDGTRLSIL.

The table lists this clone with a count of one. This CDR3 is CASSPQVGREVEQFF. The DNA for the CDR3 is TGTGCCAGCTCACCACAAGTCGGGAGGGAGGTTGAGCAGTTCTTC. The chain has TRBV18 and TRBJ2-1; 8 nucleotides align to TRBD2. The CDR3 sequence is 15 residues long. Per germline, CDR1 KGHSH and CDR2 LQKENI. V was pared by 1 base and J by 9 bases, with 8 bases of the junction left unmatched.

V usage is TRBV28 and J usage is TRBJ2-3, with unresolved D. CDR1 is MDHEN and CDR2 is SYDVKM in the germline V gene. The CDR3 extends over 11 amino acids. Trimming shortened V by 7 bases and J by 0 bases, and 2 bases separated the two germline ends. CDR3 protein: CASTSTDTQYF. The CDR3 DNA follows: TGTGCCAGCACCAGCACAGATACGCAGTATTTT.

The chain has TRBV5-1 and TRBJ2-5; D is undetermined. Deletions cut 0 bases from V and 2 bases from J, with 5 bases between. This CDR3 comprises 13 residues. The germline V gene has CDR1 SGHRS and CDR2 YFSETQ. CDR3 DNA sequence: TGCGCCAGCAGCTTGGTCGTTCAAGAGACCCAGTACTTC. Amino acids: CASSLVVQETQYF.

This clone was counted only a few times. J is TRBJ1-5 and V is TRBV7-9; D is ambiguous. In germline, CDR1 is SEHNR, CDR2 FQNEAQ (reference sequence). The CDR3 runs to 12 residues. The V and J ends lost 5 bases and 5 bases respectively, with 7 bases between them. Written as DNA, the CDR3 is TGTGCCAGCAGCCCCGACCATCAGCCCCAGCATTTT. Translated: CASSPDHQPQHF.

V usage is TRBV11-2 and J usage is TRBJ2-7; the match to TRBD2 covers 10 bases. Germline CDR1 reads SGHAT; CDR2 reads FQNNGV. The CDR3 is made up of 16 amino acids. The J segment lost 5 bases and the V segment lost 1 base, leaving 8 bases of the junction unmatched. The CDR3 loop is CASSLAASGSINEQYF. The CDR3 DNA reads TGTGCCAGCAGCTTAGCGGCTAGCGGGAGTATCAACGAGCAGTACTTC.

The chain uses TRBV9 and TRBJ2-6, with 7 bases identical to TRBD2. The CDR3 is 19 residues long. Germline V CDR1 and CDR2: SGDLS, YYNGEE. With V trimmed by 4 bases and J by 2 bases, 15 bases remained unmatched. Written as DNA, the CDR3 is TGTGCCAGCAGCAGAACCGGGACTAACTCCCCCCCTGGGGCCAACGTCCTGACTTTC. It encodes CASSRTGTNSPPGANVLTF.

The V call is TRBV19, the J call TRBJ2-1, with TRBD2 identical over 13 bases. This CDR3 region has 15 residues. V was pared by 3 bases and J by 6 bases, with 2 bases of the junction left unmatched. Germline loops: CDR1 LNHDA, CDR2 SQIVND (reference sequence). The CDR3, as DNA: TGTGCCAGTAGTATTACTAGCGGGAGGGCCAATGAGCAGTTCTTC. It translates to CASSITSGRANEQFF.

DNA for the CDR3: TGTGCCATCAGTGAGAGGGGGGAGGGGGCGAGGGACACTGAAGCTTTCTTT. It encodes CAISERGEGARDTEAFF. The rearrangement joins TRBV10-3 to TRBJ1-1, with TRBD1 matching over 7 bases. The CDR3 has 17 residues. Germline V lookup: CDR1 ENHRY, CDR2 SYGVKD. Trimming at V came to 2 bases and at J to 3 bases, leaving 12 bases not matched to a gene.

The chain uses TRBV9 and TRBJ1-2, with TRBD1 matching 11 bases. Germline values: CDR1 SGDLS, CDR2 YYNGEE. This CDR3 is 17 amino acids long. With V trimmed by 4 bases and J by 3 bases, 11 bases remained unmatched. The CDR3 sequence: CASSLVTWTGGDYGYTF. The CDR3 DNA sequence: TGTGCCAGCAGCCTTGTTACTTGGACAGGGGGCGACTATGGCTACACCTTC.

This chain connects TRBV9 to TRBJ2-5; 7 positions agree with TRBD1. The CDR3 contains 14 residues. Germline assignment: CDR1 SGDLS and CDR2 YYNGEE. Unmatched junction bases numbered 8, after V lost 3 bases and J lost 6 bases. The CDR3 bases are TGTGCCAGCAGCGCAGACAGGGTACAGAAGACCCAGTACTTC. Translating gives CASSADRVQKTQYF.